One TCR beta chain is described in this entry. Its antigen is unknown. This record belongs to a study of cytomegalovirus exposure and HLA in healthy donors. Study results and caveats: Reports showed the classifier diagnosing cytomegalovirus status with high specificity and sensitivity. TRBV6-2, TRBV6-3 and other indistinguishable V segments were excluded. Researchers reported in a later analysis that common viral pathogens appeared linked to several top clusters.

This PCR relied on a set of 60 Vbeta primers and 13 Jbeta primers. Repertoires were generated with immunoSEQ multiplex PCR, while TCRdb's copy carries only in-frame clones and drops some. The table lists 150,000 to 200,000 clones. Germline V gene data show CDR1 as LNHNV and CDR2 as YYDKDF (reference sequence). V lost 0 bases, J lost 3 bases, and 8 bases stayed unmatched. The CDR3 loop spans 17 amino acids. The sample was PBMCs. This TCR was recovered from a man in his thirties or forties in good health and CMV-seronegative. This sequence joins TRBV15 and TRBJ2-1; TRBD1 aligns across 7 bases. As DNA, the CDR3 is TGTGCCACCAGCAGAGAAAACCGAGGGGGCTTCTACAATGAGCAGTTCTTC. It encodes CATSRENRGGFYNEQFF.